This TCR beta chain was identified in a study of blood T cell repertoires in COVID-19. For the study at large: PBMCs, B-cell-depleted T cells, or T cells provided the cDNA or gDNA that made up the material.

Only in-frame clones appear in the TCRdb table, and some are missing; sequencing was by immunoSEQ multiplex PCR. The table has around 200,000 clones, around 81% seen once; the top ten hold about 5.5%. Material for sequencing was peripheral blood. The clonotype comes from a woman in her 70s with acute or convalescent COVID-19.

In nucleotides, the CDR3 is TGTGCCATCAGACCGGGACTAGCGGGAGAAGTGGCAGATACGCAGTATTTT. Translated, it gives CAIRPGLAGEVADTQYF. This rearrangement joins TRBV10-3 to TRBJ2-3, with TRBD2 identical over 14 bases. Trimming removed 6 bases from V and 4 bases from J; junction bases left unmatched: 9. Germline-derived CDR1 and CDR2 are ENHRY and SYGVKD. The CDR3 totals 17 residues.